These T cell receptor beta chains were read from a single sample in a study of molecular identifiers for immune sequencing clone quantification. In TCRdb, the PCR reads were re-called with MiXCR into one record per CDR3 protein. The table has around 480,000 distinct CDR3 sequences, 20% to 25% seen once; the top ten hold 0.84%. Sequenced input: naive CD8+ T cells from blood, with Jurkat cell RNA spiked in. All receptors derive from a human donor in good health. Some libraries in this study had Jurkat cell RNA spiked in. The conserved cysteine and the conserved F or W are not part of the CDR3 here.

j_gene	v_gene	CDR3aa
TRBJ2-2	TRBV19	ASMGNGELF
TRBJ1-1	TRBV4-1	ASSQDPTGYGTTEAF
TRBJ2-1	TRBV20-1	SAPSGLAYNEQF
TRBJ2-3	TRBV25-1	ASSDVAGATDTQY
TRBJ2-7	TRBV4-3	ASSQDIELRRENPYEQY
TRBJ2-1	TRBV27	ASSFQASDEQF
TRBJ2-5	TRBV6-1	ASSELAAGSQETQY
TRBJ2-5	TRBV20-1	SARPRGEETQY
TRBJ2-6	TRBV6-4	ASSETGLSGANVLT
TRBJ2-2	TRBV12-3/TRBV12-4	ASSFPGQESGLGELF
TRBJ2-5	TRBV5-4	ASSLGLRETQY
TRBJ1-5	TRBV28	ASRHGRDRGNQPQH
TRBJ1-2	TRBV5-6	ASSLLQAGPNYGYT
TRBJ2-3	TRBV9	ASSSTSGRDITSTDTQY
TRBJ2-7	TRBV7-9	ASSSPNSGGTFYEQY
TRBJ2-5	TRBV6-5	ASSYVAGGLETQY
TRBJ2-2	TRBV7-9	ASSLVLVEKVAGANAGELF
TRBJ1-1	TRBV20-1	SEGAGTEAF
TRBJ2-5	TRBV13	ASSQPQGARETQY
TRBJ1-5	TRBV5-5	ASSWDRGDGQPQH